This T cell receptor (beta chain) is from a study of regulatory T cells in long-lasting Graves disease. Combining iRepertoire HTBI primers with Arm-PCR of CDR3 regions, the authors built TCR beta libraries. MiXCR, applied by TCRdb to the multiplex PCR reads, yields one record per CDR3 protein. The table has roughly 420,000 distinct CDR3 sequences, roughly 17% seen once. At least ten counts were recorded for this clonotype. As to time point: newly diagnosed GD, antithyroid drugs for less than 3 months. With RNA extracted from PBMCs as input, the TCR library was made. Separately, the same data were catalogued under a study of T cells in Graves' hyperthyroidism and ophthalmopathy. That source notes: Researchers ran a first-round RT-PCR on the TCR CDR3 using the HTBI primer set.

This TCR was sampled from a woman aged 30 to 39 with Graves disease. The input for sequencing was peripheral blood mononuclear cells (PBMCs), taken at new diagnosis, from a patient treated with antithyroid drugs.

Here the CDR3 reads CSAGGPYEQYF. CDR3 coding DNA: TGCAGTGCAGGAGGGCCCTACGAGCAGTACTTC. The J gene is TRBJ2-7, the V gene TRBV20-1; a weak D match, TRBD2 (6 bases). Germline loops: CDR1 DFQATT, CDR2 SNEGSKA (reference sequence). Trimming removed 6 bases from V and 2 bases from J, with 8 bases in between. CDR3 length: 11 residues.